A selection of T cell receptor beta chains follows, all from one sample in a study of cytomegalovirus exposure and HLA in healthy donors. Method: immunoSEQ multiplex PCR; TCRdb's copy keeps in-frame clones and lacks some. Among 90,000 to 95,000 clones, roughly 80% were seen once, and the ten largest hold roughly 1.2%. The source material was PBMCs. These TCRs come from a girl under 10 years old in good health and CMV-seropositive. The CDR3 runs from the conserved cysteine through the conserved F or W. D genes are given only for firm matches.

CDR3aa,v_gene,j_gene,d_gene
CSAGEGFSAFF,TRBV20-1,TRBJ1-1,-
CAWTRVRNTGELFF,TRBV30,TRBJ2-2,-
CASSPGLAGGYEQYF,TRBV23-1,TRBJ2-7,TRBD2
CASSEIGGETQYF,TRBV10-1,TRBJ2-5,-
CSVEGDSNQPQHF,TRBV29-1,TRBJ1-5,-
CASSGDSADYTF,TRBV27,TRBJ1-2,TRBD1
CASSLARGFNTEAFF,TRBV7-8,TRBJ1-1,-
CASSHQDEQYF,TRBV28,TRBJ2-7,-
CASSLSGSGEQYF,TRBV11-3,TRBJ2-7,-
CASSLTLGQGHYGYTF,TRBV11-2,TRBJ1-2,TRBD1
CAISADEGYGYTF,TRBV10-3,TRBJ1-2,-
CASSPSPPGTGGGTEAFF,TRBV5-1,TRBJ1-1,TRBD1
CSVDHPAGVVDTQYF,TRBV29-1,TRBJ2-3,TRBD2
CASSLPGQGPYGYTF,TRBV28,TRBJ1-2,TRBD1
CASSGPTSGSVNEQFF,TRBV9,TRBJ2-1,TRBD2
CASESQGGYTF,TRBV28,TRBJ1-2,-
CASSSPGLAGGGKETQYF,TRBV7-2,TRBJ2-5,TRBD2
CASSPGFGDTEAFF,TRBV6-5,TRBJ1-1,-
CASNLDSEQYF,TRBV2,TRBJ2-7,-
CASSFRDRDFTDTQYF,TRBV5-6,TRBJ2-3,TRBD1
CASSLDSEATGELFF,TRBV5-1,TRBJ2-2,-
CASSQGESGSYEQYF,TRBV4-1,TRBJ2-7,-
CASSHSEALANYGYTF,TRBV14,TRBJ1-2,-
CASSQDRGGANQPQHF,TRBV4-3,TRBJ1-5,-
CASSQENGRVFLISYEQYF,TRBV4-1,TRBJ2-7,TRBD2
CASAPGGTYGYTF,TRBV18,TRBJ1-2,-
CAITRGYGTDTQYF,TRBV7-9,TRBJ2-3,-
CASSLGGQINEKLFF,TRBV5-1,TRBJ1-4,-
CASSIRGGGYTF,TRBV6-6,TRBJ1-2,-
CSVGTYINNEQFF,TRBV29-1,TRBJ2-1,-
CAWGQGIVGTDTQYF,TRBV30,TRBJ2-3,TRBD1
CARSLSGGIGYNEQFF,TRBV5-3,TRBJ2-1,TRBD2
CASSYRGGTMNTEAFF,TRBV6-5,TRBJ1-1,TRBD1
CASRETDNYGYTF,TRBV6-6,TRBJ1-2,-
CAIFRGNRTTEAFF,TRBV10-3,TRBJ1-1,-
CASSLSIGGNEKLFF,TRBV7-8,TRBJ1-4,-
CASSEDRASSYEQYF,TRBV6-1,TRBJ2-7,TRBD1
CASSLSRTLSSGANVLTF,TRBV7-6,TRBJ2-6,-
CASTVASSSYEQYF,TRBV7-9,TRBJ2-7,-
CASSHGAIGAEAFF,TRBV6-1,TRBJ1-1,-
CASCWTDYEQYF,TRBV28,TRBJ2-7,-
CASSPPPGQLPYGYTF,TRBV28,TRBJ1-2,TRBD1
CASSLEGEGTGELFF,TRBV7-9,TRBJ2-2,-
CASSYRWGESYEQYF,TRBV28,TRBJ2-7,-
CASSLLGQGAYEQYF,TRBV28,TRBJ2-7,-
CASSGTGVGYTF,TRBV27,TRBJ1-2,TRBD1
CASSLDPTGTEAFF,TRBV5-4,TRBJ1-1,-
CASSYRGWGYTF,TRBV6-5,TRBJ1-2,-
CASSLPGLAELGANIQYF,TRBV4-1,TRBJ2-4,TRBD2
CAIMPGLGSYEQYF,TRBV6-5,TRBJ2-7,TRBD2
CSVVSMNTEAFF,TRBV29-1,TRBJ1-1,-